This T cell receptor (beta chain) comes out of a study of PD-L1 blockade in urothelial cancer. As for the study in general: Patients began atezolizumab, 1,200 mg intravenously every 3 weeks, in the mid-2010s. The researchers analyzed blood 3 weeks (second dose) and 6 weeks after treatment start.

Assay used: immunoSEQ multiplex PCR; TCRdb lists only in-frame clones, some missing. Of 95,000 to 100,000 clones in the sample, roughly 84% were seen once. The study's findings and limits: Lower than median blood TCR clonality before treatment predicted better survival.

The V end was cut by 6 bases, the J end by 2 bases, with 10 bases between. The CDR3 is made up of 13 amino acids. Germline values: CDR1 ENHRY, CDR2 SYGVKD. Details on this clone: Its antigen remains unidentified.

This sample's time point: pretreatment peripheral blood. All patients handed over anywhere from 1 to 8 samples, pretreatment and on-treatment. The receptor's source is a man between 60 and 75 years old with urothelial cancer. Sequenced material: PBMCs, taken around atezolizumab (anti-PD-L1) treatment. The rearrangement uses TRBV10-3 and TRBJ1-2; TRBD1 might be the D (5 bases). CDR3 region: CAIRRDANYGYTF. The DNA of the CDR3 is TGTGCCATCAGGCGGGACGCGAACTATGGCTACACCTTC.